This TCR beta chain stems from a study of regulatory T cells in long-lasting Graves disease. Study findings and constraints: Among the persistent patients, 2,741 public clonotypes were shared, more than the 850 to 1,000 shared among new patients. Patients whose Graves' disease persisted exhibited lower TCR diversity than those newly diagnosed.

The germline V gene has CDR1 MNHEY and CDR2 SMNVEV (reference sequence). With 6 bases clipped from V and 4 bases from J, the junction kept 9 bases outside the gene matches. The CDR3 consists of 15 residues. CDR3 regions were amplified by Arm-PCR using iRepertoire HTBI primers to build TCR beta libraries. TCRdb reprocessed the multiplex PCR reads via MiXCR and lists one record per CDR3 protein. This repertoire shows roughly 250,000 distinct CDR3 sequences, more than 15% found once; its top ten account for 12% to 15%. In this sample, this clonotype turned up many times. The target antigen is unknown. This sample's time point: newly diagnosed GD, antithyroid drugs for less than 3 months. Generation of the TCR library employed RNA extracted from PBMCs. The sample was also linked to a second study, of T cells in Graves' hyperthyroidism and ophthalmopathy. According to that study: Stability of Graves' hyperthyroidism was defined as absent ophthalmopathy progression within 18 months. In the first-round RT-PCR of the TCR CDR3, the HTBI primer set was used.

This sequence was found in a woman in her thirties with Graves disease. V usage is TRBV27 and J usage is TRBJ1-2; 9 positions agree with TRBD1. This specimen was peripheral blood mononuclear cells (PBMCs), taken at new diagnosis, from a patient treated with antithyroid drugs. CDR3 nucleotides: TGTGCCAGCAGCCAACAGGGACAGGGACTCTATGGCTACACCTTC. It is translated as CASSQQGQGLYGYTF.